This is a list of T cell receptor beta chains from one sample in a study of cytomegalovirus exposure and HLA in healthy donors. The table came from immunoSEQ multiplex PCR; TCRdb's copy has only in-frame clones and leaves some out. Of about 160,000 clones in the sample, around 78% are singletons; the top ten hold less than 2%. Sequences were obtained from PBMCs. Every receptor here comes from a man aged 35 to 55 in good health and CMV-seronegative. Each CDR3 is given with its conserved first and last residue. Each record gives: D gene, clone size, J gene, V gene, CDR3 protein, CDR3 DNA. D genes are given only for firm matches. Size is stated for part of the rows, as once, few or many counts, or as a class when the clone is expanded.

d_gene: .; abundance: few; j_gene: TRBJ1-1; v_gene: TRBV11-2; CDR3aa: CASSSPRGGTEAFF; CDR3nt: TGTGCCAGCAGCTCTCCCCGGGGGGGCACTGAAGCTTTCTTT
d_gene: TRBD2; abundance: .; j_gene: TRBJ2-5; v_gene: TRBV4-1; CDR3aa: CASSQPRREGGETQYF; CDR3nt: TGCGCCAGCAGCCAACCTAGACGGGAGGGGGGGGAGACCCAGTACTTC
d_gene: TRBD1; abundance: once; j_gene: TRBJ2-4; v_gene: TRBV27; CDR3aa: CASSLGQGLAKNIQYF; CDR3nt: TGTGCCAGCAGTCTCGGACAGGGGTTAGCCAAAAACATTCAGTACTTC
d_gene: TRBD2; abundance: .; j_gene: TRBJ2-1; v_gene: TRBV4-1; CDR3aa: CASSQEGGRAFTYNEQFF; CDR3nt: TGCGCCAGCAGCCAAGAGGGCGGGAGGGCTTTCACCTACAATGAGCAGTTCTTC
d_gene: .; abundance: .; j_gene: TRBJ1-5; v_gene: TRBV2; CDR3aa: CASRGGQGEQPQHF; CDR3nt: TGTGCCAGCAGGGGGGGGCAGGGTGAACAGCCCCAGCATTTT
d_gene: .; abundance: .; j_gene: TRBJ2-7; v_gene: TRBV28; CDR3aa: CASSLSRVAYEQYF; CDR3nt: TGTGCCAGCAGTTTAAGTCGGGTTGCCTACGAGCAGTACTTC
d_gene: .; abundance: .; j_gene: TRBJ1-2; v_gene: TRBV30; CDR3aa: CAWSVRVGYTF; CDR3nt: TGTGCCTGGAGTGTACGCGTGGGCTACACCTTC
d_gene: TRBD2; abundance: .; j_gene: TRBJ2-3; v_gene: TRBV6-1; CDR3aa: CASRPTSGETDTQYF; CDR3nt: TGTGCCAGCAGGCCGACTAGCGGGGAGACAGATACGCAGTATTTT
d_gene: .; abundance: .; j_gene: TRBJ2-3; v_gene: TRBV5-5; CDR3aa: CASSYTPGGSTDTQYF; CDR3nt: TGTGCCAGCAGCTACACGCCAGGCGGGAGCACAGATACGCAGTATTTT
d_gene: .; abundance: .; j_gene: TRBJ1-1; v_gene: TRBV30; CDR3aa: CAWTRLLNTEAFF; CDR3nt: TGTGCCTGGACCCGACTTTTGAACACTGAAGCTTTCTTT
d_gene: .; abundance: .; j_gene: TRBJ1-5; v_gene: TRBV6-5; CDR3aa: CAGRKDRLNQPQHF; CDR3nt: TGTGCCGGCAGAAAAGACAGACTCAATCAGCCCCAGCATTTT
d_gene: TRBD2; abundance: .; j_gene: TRBJ2-1; v_gene: TRBV29-1; CDR3aa: CSGVEREPNEQFF; CDR3nt: TGCAGCGGTGTGGAGCGGGAACCCAATGAGCAGTTCTTC
d_gene: TRBD1; abundance: few; j_gene: TRBJ1-2; v_gene: TRBV5-5; CDR3aa: CASSLYGAGTETGYTF; CDR3nt: TGTGCCAGCAGCTTGTATGGAGCCGGGACAGAGACAGGCTACACCTTC
d_gene: .; abundance: medium-sized; j_gene: TRBJ2-2; v_gene: TRBV6-4; CDR3aa: CASSDSGLARNTGELFF; CDR3nt: TGTGCCAGCAGTGACTCGGGTCTAGCACGGAACACCGGGGAGCTGTTTTTT
d_gene: TRBD1; abundance: .; j_gene: TRBJ1-6; v_gene: TRBV5-1; CDR3aa: CASSLDPTGQGNSPLHF; CDR3nt: TGCGCCAGCAGCTTGGACCCCACGGGACAGGGAAATTCACCCCTCCACTTT
d_gene: .; abundance: .; j_gene: TRBJ2-3; v_gene: TRBV9; CDR3aa: CASSVGGGPGTDTQYF; CDR3nt: TGTGCCAGCAGCGTAGGAGGAGGGCCGGGCACAGATACGCAGTATTTT
d_gene: .; abundance: few; j_gene: TRBJ1-1; v_gene: TRBV6-6; CDR3aa: CASSYRPGVEAFF; CDR3nt: TGTGCCAGCAGTTACCGGCCGGGGGTTGAAGCTTTCTTT
d_gene: TRBD2; abundance: .; j_gene: TRBJ2-7; v_gene: TRBV7-9; CDR3aa: CASGSGTSGAYEQYF; CDR3nt: TGTGCCAGCGGTTCCGGGACTAGCGGGGCCTACGAGCAGTACTTC
d_gene: TRBD1; abundance: .; j_gene: TRBJ1-2; v_gene: TRBV2; CDR3aa: CASRRDRYGYTF; CDR3nt: TGTGCCAGCAGGAGGGACAGATATGGCTACACCTTC
d_gene: .; abundance: .; j_gene: TRBJ1-4; v_gene: TRBV28; CDR3aa: CASRLGPNEKLFF; CDR3nt: TGTGCCAGTCGACTGGGGCCAAATGAAAAACTGTTTTTT
d_gene: TRBD1; abundance: .; j_gene: TRBJ2-3; v_gene: TRBV19; CDR3aa: CATSDRGQDTQYF; CDR3nt: TGTGCCACCTCGGACAGGGGGCAAGATACGCAGTATTTT
d_gene: TRBD1; abundance: .; j_gene: TRBJ2-7; v_gene: TRBV28; CDR3aa: CASRVTGLPYEQYF; CDR3nt: TGTGCCAGCAGGGTGACAGGGCTCCCCTACGAGCAGTACTTC
d_gene: .; abundance: .; j_gene: TRBJ2-1; v_gene: TRBV9; CDR3aa: CASSTIGRPAGQGEQFF; CDR3nt: TGTGCCAGCAGCACCATCGGCCGACCGGCGGGTCAAGGTGAGCAGTTCTTC
d_gene: TRBD1; abundance: .; j_gene: TRBJ2-7; v_gene: TRBV10-3; CDR3aa: CAISAYTGGISYEQYF; CDR3nt: TGTGCCATCAGTGCATACACAGGGGGCATCTCCTACGAGCAGTACTTC
d_gene: TRBD2; abundance: .; j_gene: TRBJ2-4; v_gene: TRBV4-1; CDR3aa: CASSQTSGRLDSQYF; CDR3nt: TGCGCCAGCAGCCAAACTAGCGGGAGACTTGACAGTCAGTACTTC
d_gene: TRBD1; abundance: .; j_gene: TRBJ1-3; v_gene: TRBV7-3; CDR3aa: CASSPRGGNTIYF; CDR3nt: TGTGCCAGCAGCCCCAGGGGGGGAAACACCATATATTTT
d_gene: TRBD2; abundance: few; j_gene: TRBJ2-1; v_gene: TRBV5-4; CDR3aa: CASSFAGLAGYNEQFF; CDR3nt: TGTGCCAGCAGCTTTGCGGGACTAGCGGGGTACAATGAGCAGTTCTTC
d_gene: TRBD2; abundance: few; j_gene: TRBJ2-1; v_gene: TRBV11-3; CDR3aa: CASSLGGGAIYNEQFF; CDR3nt: TGTGCCAGCAGCTTAGGCGGGGGGGCAATCTACAATGAGCAGTTCTTC
d_gene: TRBD2; abundance: .; j_gene: TRBJ2-5; v_gene: TRBV19; CDR3aa: CASSPPGTSFSQETQYF; CDR3nt: TGTGCCAGTAGTCCCCCCGGGACTAGCTTTTCTCAAGAGACCCAGTACTTC
d_gene: TRBD2; abundance: .; j_gene: TRBJ2-2; v_gene: TRBV29-1; CDR3aa: CSVRTSGNTGELFF; CDR3nt: TGCAGCGTCCGAACTAGCGGAAACACCGGGGAGCTGTTTTTT
d_gene: TRBD1; abundance: .; j_gene: TRBJ2-5; v_gene: TRBV2; CDR3aa: CAGRTLGQGQETQYF; CDR3nt: TGTGCCGGCCGGACCCTAGGACAGGGGCAAGAGACCCAGTACTTC
d_gene: .; abundance: .; j_gene: TRBJ2-3; v_gene: TRBV28; CDR3aa: CASSFMEGTSTDTQYF; CDR3nt: TGTGCCAGCAGTTTCATGGAGGGGACTAGCACAGATACGCAGTATTTT
d_gene: .; abundance: .; j_gene: TRBJ2-2; v_gene: TRBV27; CDR3aa: CASSLWGANTGELFF; CDR3nt: TGTGCCAGCAGTTTATGGGGGGCGAACACCGGGGAGCTGTTTTTT
d_gene: .; abundance: .; j_gene: TRBJ2-3; v_gene: TRBV27; CDR3aa: CASSPGDSTDTQYF; CDR3nt: TGTGCCAGCAGTCCCGGGGATAGCACAGATACGCAGTATTTT
d_gene: TRBD1; abundance: .; j_gene: TRBJ1-5; v_gene: TRBV28; CDR3aa: CASSGQGAGYQPQHF; CDR3nt: TGTGCCAGCAGTGGACAGGGGGCGGGTTATCAGCCCCAGCATTTT
d_gene: .; abundance: .; j_gene: TRBJ2-2; v_gene: TRBV7-3; CDR3aa: CASTLGKGRYTGELFF; CDR3nt: TGTGCCAGCACCTTGGGTAAAGGGAGATACACCGGGGAGCTGTTTTTT
d_gene: TRBD1; abundance: once; j_gene: TRBJ1-2; v_gene: TRBV7-9; CDR3aa: CSSSLSRQGANYGYTF; CDR3nt: TGTTCCAGCAGCCTATCCAGACAGGGGGCGAACTATGGCTACACCTTC
d_gene: TRBD2; abundance: .; j_gene: TRBJ2-1; v_gene: TRBV18; CDR3aa: CASSPPTSGSINEQFF; CDR3nt: TGTGCCAGCTCACCACCCACTAGCGGGAGTATTAATGAGCAGTTCTTC
d_gene: TRBD2; abundance: .; j_gene: TRBJ2-1; v_gene: TRBV4-2; CDR3aa: CASSQEFFGGGGTSQASEQFF; CDR3nt: TGTGCCAGCAGCCAAGAATTCTTCGGCGGCGGGGGGACTAGTCAGGCTAGTGAGCAGTTCTTC
d_gene: .; abundance: .; j_gene: TRBJ2-2; v_gene: TRBV19; CDR3aa: CASKQGGRPGELFF; CDR3nt: TGTGCCAGTAAACAGGGAGGGCGGCCCGGGGAGCTGTTTTTT
d_gene: .; abundance: .; j_gene: TRBJ1-2; v_gene: TRBV5-1; CDR3aa: CASSGDRISNYGYTF; CDR3nt: TGCGCCAGCAGCGGCGACAGGATTTCTAACTATGGCTACACCTTC
d_gene: .; abundance: .; j_gene: TRBJ1-4; v_gene: TRBV25-1; CDR3aa: CASSLTVTNEKLFF; CDR3nt: TGTGCCAGCAGCCTGACAGTAACTAATGAAAAACTGTTTTTT
d_gene: TRBD1; abundance: .; j_gene: TRBJ1-1; v_gene: TRBV11-2; CDR3aa: CASSFRDRATEAFF; CDR3nt: TGTGCCAGCAGCTTCCGGGACAGGGCCACTGAAGCTTTCTTT
d_gene: .; abundance: few; j_gene: TRBJ2-1; v_gene: TRBV5-4; CDR3aa: CASSLQGTEQFF; CDR3nt: TGTGCCAGCAGTCTTCAGGGAACTGAGCAGTTCTTC
d_gene: .; abundance: .; j_gene: TRBJ2-1; v_gene: TRBV12-5; CDR3aa: CASGSSDRAPYNEQFF; CDR3nt: TGTGCTAGTGGTTCTAGCGACAGGGCACCCTACAATGAGCAGTTCTTC
d_gene: TRBD1; abundance: .; j_gene: TRBJ2-7; v_gene: TRBV30; CDR3aa: CACWTGHSYEQYF; CDR3nt: TGTGCCTGTTGGACAGGGCACTCCTACGAGCAGTACTTC
d_gene: .; abundance: .; j_gene: TRBJ1-1; v_gene: TRBV18; CDR3aa: CASSPSGVNTEAFF; CDR3nt: TGTGCCAGCTCACCTTCAGGGGTGAACACTGAAGCTTTCTTT
d_gene: TRBD1; abundance: .; j_gene: TRBJ1-4; v_gene: TRBV27; CDR3aa: CASSLDRVEKLFF; CDR3nt: TGTGCCAGCAGTTTGGACAGGGTCGAAAAACTGTTTTTT
d_gene: .; abundance: .; j_gene: TRBJ2-5; v_gene: TRBV9; CDR3aa: CASSASTDSGMETQYF; CDR3nt: TGTGCCAGCAGCGCTTCAACGGACTCTGGAATGGAGACCCAGTACTTC
d_gene: .; abundance: once; j_gene: TRBJ2-1; v_gene: TRBV29-1; CDR3aa: CSVERGGGNEQFF; CDR3nt: TGCAGCGTTGAAAGGGGAGGGGGCAATGAGCAGTTCTTC
d_gene: TRBD1; abundance: .; j_gene: TRBJ2-2; v_gene: TRBV25-1; CDR3aa: CASSRDRSNTGELFF; CDR3nt: TGTGCCAGCAGCCGGGACAGATCGAACACCGGGGAGCTGTTTTTT
d_gene: .; abundance: .; j_gene: TRBJ2-4; v_gene: TRBV30; CDR3aa: CAWDRPNKAKNSQYF; CDR3nt: TGTGCCTGGGATAGACCTAACAAAGCCAAAAACAGTCAGTACTTC
d_gene: TRBD1; abundance: .; j_gene: TRBJ2-7; v_gene: TRBV6-1; CDR3aa: CASTGTGAYEQYF; CDR3nt: TGTGCCAGTACCGGGACAGGGGCCTACGAGCAGTACTTC
d_gene: TRBD1; abundance: .; j_gene: TRBJ2-7; v_gene: TRBV28; CDR3aa: CASSFHQGASRVVSYEQYF; CDR3nt: TGTGCCAGCAGTTTCCATCAGGGGGCGAGCAGAGTTGTCTCCTACGAGCAGTACTTC
d_gene: .; abundance: once; j_gene: TRBJ2-3; v_gene: TRBV7-3; CDR3aa: CASSSGTSSTDTQYF; CDR3nt: TGTGCCAGCAGCTCTGGGACTTCTAGCACAGATACGCAGTATTTT
d_gene: TRBD2; abundance: .; j_gene: TRBJ2-1; v_gene: TRBV6-6; CDR3aa: CASSYEGLANEQFF; CDR3nt: TGTGCCAGCAGTTACGAAGGACTAGCCAATGAGCAGTTCTTC
d_gene: TRBD1; abundance: few; j_gene: TRBJ1-2; v_gene: TRBV6-1; CDR3aa: CANSPGQLYGYTF; CDR3nt: TGTGCCAACTCACCGGGACAGCTCTATGGCTACACCTTC
d_gene: .; abundance: .; j_gene: TRBJ1-5; v_gene: TRBV19; CDR3aa: CASSIGLLGANNQPQHF; CDR3nt: TGTGCCAGTAGTATAGGCCTCCTGGGGGCGAACAATCAGCCCCAGCATTTT
d_gene: .; abundance: .; j_gene: TRBJ1-1; v_gene: TRBV6-1; CDR3aa: CASRDFTGKNTEAFF; CDR3nt: TGTGCCAGCAGGGACTTTACAGGGAAGAACACTGAAGCTTTCTTT